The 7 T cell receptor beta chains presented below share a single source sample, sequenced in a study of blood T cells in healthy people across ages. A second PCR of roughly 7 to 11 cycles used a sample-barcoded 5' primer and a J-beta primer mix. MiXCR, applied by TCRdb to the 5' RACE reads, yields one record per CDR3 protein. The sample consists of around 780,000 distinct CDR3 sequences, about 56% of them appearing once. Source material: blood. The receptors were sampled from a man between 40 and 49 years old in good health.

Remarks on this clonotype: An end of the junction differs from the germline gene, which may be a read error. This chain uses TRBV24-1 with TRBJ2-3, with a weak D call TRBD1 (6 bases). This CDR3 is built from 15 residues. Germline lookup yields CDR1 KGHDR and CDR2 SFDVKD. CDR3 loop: CATSDPGQSTETQYF. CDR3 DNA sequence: TGTGCCACCAGTGATCCAGGACAGAGCACAGAGACGCAGTATTTT.

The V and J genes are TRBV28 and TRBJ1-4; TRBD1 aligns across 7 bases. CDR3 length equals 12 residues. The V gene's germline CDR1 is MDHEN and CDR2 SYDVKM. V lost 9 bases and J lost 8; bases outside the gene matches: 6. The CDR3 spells CARTTGVEKLFF. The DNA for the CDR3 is TGTGCCAGAACAACAGGGGTCGAAAAACTGTTTTTT.

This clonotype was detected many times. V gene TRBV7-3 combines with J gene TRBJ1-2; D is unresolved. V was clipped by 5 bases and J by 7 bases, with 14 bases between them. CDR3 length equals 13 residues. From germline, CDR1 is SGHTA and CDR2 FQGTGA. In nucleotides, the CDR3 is TGTGCCAGCAGCCCCACCACGCTGGGTGGCTACACCTTC. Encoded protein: CASSPTTLGGYTF.

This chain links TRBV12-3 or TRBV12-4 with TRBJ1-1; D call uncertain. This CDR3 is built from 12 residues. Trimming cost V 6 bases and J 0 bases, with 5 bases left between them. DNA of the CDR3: TGTGCCAGCAGATACATGAACACTGAAGCTTTCTTT. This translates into CASRYMNTEAFF.

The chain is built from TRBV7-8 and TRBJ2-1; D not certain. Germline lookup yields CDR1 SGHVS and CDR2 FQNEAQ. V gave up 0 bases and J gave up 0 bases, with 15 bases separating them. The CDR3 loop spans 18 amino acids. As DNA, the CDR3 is TGTGCCAGCAGCTTAGCCCCCGACCCGACCCCCTCCTACAATGAGCAGTTCTTC. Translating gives CASSLAPDPTPSYNEQFF.

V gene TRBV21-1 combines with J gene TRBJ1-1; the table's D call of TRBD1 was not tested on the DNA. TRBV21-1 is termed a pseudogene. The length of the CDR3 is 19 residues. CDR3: CASSKEEKTGSSNPTEAFF. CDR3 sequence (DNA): TGTGCCAGCAGCAAAGAGGAAAAGACAGGAAGCTCCAATCCCACTGAAGCTTTCTTT.

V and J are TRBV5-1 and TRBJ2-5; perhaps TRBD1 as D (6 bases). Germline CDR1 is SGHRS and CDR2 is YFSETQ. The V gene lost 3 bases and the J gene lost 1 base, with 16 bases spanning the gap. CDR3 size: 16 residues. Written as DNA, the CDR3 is TGCGCCAGCAGCTGGAACAGGGTTGGAGTCCAAGAGACCCAGTACTTC. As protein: CASSWNRVGVQETQYF.